This entry is about one T cell receptor (beta chain). Its target is not known. A deep-level run was used for the assay. Sequencing was performed with immunoSEQ multiplex PCR; in TCRdb, only in-frame clones are kept and a portion is missing. The table has 2 million to 2.5 million clones, about 94% seen once. V was clipped by 5 bases and J by 6 bases, with 14 bases between them. CDR1 and CDR2 from the germline V gene are LNHDA and SQIVND (reference sequence). This CDR3 is built from 14 residues. This sample was included in a study of shared clonotypes between healthy human individuals. Notes on the study in general: Lower generation probabilities were found for non-shared clonotypes than for those shared by all four donors.

The sequence derives from a man in his late teens or twenties in good health. Sequencing used naive CD4+ T cells sorted from blood. The sample's subset: CD45RA+ positively selected. This chain connects TRBV19 to TRBJ2-4, with D possibly being TRBD1 (6 bases). The CDR3 coding sequence is TGTGCCAGTAGTGAGCAGGGGATCGGAAACATTCAGTACTTC. The encoded protein is CASSEQGIGNIQYF.